This T cell receptor beta chain came from a study of blood T cell repertoires in COVID-19. Overall study: Samples taken during acute and convalescent COVID-19 were collected in the United States, Italy and Spain. PBMCs, B-cell-depleted T cells, or T cells were the source of the cDNA or gDNA that made up the material.

Enrolled during active infection, Seattle patients were then followed longitudinally. Authors' analysis steps: Cell counts per sample came from amplifying reference gene primers. Method: immunoSEQ multiplex PCR; TCRdb's copy keeps in-frame clones and lacks some. V, J and clone size are those of that table, while D and trimming were read from the DNA. The sample gives about 200,000 clones, more than 70% of which show up once; roughly a sixth is in the top ten. This clone came up once. The CDR3 has 14 amino acids. CDR1 and CDR2 from the germline V gene are SGDLS and YYNGEE. Trimming pared 3 bases from V and 6 bases from J, leaving 12 bases between.

The chain links TRBV9 to TRBJ1-4; perhaps TRBD1 as D (5 bases). Sequenced: peripheral blood. This TCR derives from a man aged 45 to 65 with COVID-19, enrolled during active disease. CDR3 protein: CASSAVVGDEKLFF. DNA of the CDR3: TGTGCCAGCAGCGCCGTTGTAGGGGATGAAAAACTGTTTTTT. Looking up the rest from reference TRBV9 and TRBJ1-4 gives the full variable domain: DSGVTQTPKHLITATGQRVTLRCSPRSGDLSVYWYQQSLDQGLQFLIQYYNGEERAKGNILERFSAQQFPDLHSELNLSSLELGDSALYFCASSAVVGDEKLFFGSGTQLSVL.